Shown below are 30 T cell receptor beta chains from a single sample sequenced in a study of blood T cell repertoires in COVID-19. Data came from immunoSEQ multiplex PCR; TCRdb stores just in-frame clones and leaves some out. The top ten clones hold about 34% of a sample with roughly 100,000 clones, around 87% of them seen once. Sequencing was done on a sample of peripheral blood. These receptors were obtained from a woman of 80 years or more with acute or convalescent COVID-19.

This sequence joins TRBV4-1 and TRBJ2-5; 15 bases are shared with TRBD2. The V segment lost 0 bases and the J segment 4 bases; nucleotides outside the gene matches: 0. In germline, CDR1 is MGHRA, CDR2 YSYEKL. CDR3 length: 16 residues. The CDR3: CASSQEGLAGGETQYF. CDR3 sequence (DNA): TGCGCCAGCAGCCAAGAGGGACTAGCGGGGGGAGAGACCCAGTACTTC.

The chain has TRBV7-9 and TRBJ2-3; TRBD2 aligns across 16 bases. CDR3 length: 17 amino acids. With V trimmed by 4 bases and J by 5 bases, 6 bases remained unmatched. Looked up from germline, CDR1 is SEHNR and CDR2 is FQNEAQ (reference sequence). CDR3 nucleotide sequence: TGTGCCAGCAGCTCCGGGACTAGCGGGGGGGCGTTAGATACGCAGTATTTT. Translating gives CASSSGTSGGALDTQYF.

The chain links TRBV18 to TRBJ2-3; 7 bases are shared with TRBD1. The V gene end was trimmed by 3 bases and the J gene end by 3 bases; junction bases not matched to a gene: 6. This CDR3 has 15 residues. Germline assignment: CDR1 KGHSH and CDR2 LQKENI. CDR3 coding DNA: TGTGCCAGCTCACCTCTGGGGACAGATACAGATACGCAGTATTTT. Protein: CASSPLGTDTDTQYF.

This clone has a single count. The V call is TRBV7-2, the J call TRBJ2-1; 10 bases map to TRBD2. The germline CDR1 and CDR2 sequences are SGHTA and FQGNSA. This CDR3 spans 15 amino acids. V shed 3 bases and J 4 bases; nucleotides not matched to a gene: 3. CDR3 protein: CASSLSGGVYNEQFF. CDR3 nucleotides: TGTGCCAGCAGCTTGAGCGGGGGGGTATACAATGAGCAGTTCTTC. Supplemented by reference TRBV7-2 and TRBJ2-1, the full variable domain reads GAGVSQSPSNKVTEKGKDVELRCDPISGHTALYWYRQSLGQGLEFLIYFQGNSAPDKSGLPSDRFSAERTGGSVSTLTIQRTQQEDSAVYLCASSLSGGVYNEQFFGPGTRLTVL.

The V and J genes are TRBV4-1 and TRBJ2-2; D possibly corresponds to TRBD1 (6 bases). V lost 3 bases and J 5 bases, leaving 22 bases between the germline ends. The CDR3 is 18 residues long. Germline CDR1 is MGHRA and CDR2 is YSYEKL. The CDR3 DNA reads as TGCGCCAGCAGCCACCTCCCTAGACAGGTTTTTTCGACCGGGGAGCTGTTTTTT. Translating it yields CASSHLPRQVFSTGELFF.

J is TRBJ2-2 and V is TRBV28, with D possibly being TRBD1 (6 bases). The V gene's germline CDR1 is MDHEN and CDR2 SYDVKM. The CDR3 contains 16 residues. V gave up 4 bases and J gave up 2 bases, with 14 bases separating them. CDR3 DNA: TGTGCCAGCAGTTCCTCCGGGACAACTAACACCGGGGAGCTGTTTTTT. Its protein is CASSSSGTTNTGELFF.

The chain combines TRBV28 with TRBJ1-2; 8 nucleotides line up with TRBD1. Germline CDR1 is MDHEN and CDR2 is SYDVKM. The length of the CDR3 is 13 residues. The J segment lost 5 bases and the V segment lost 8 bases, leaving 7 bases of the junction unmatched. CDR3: CASYGQGPYGYTF. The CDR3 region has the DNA TGTGCCAGCTACGGACAGGGTCCGTATGGCTACACCTTC.

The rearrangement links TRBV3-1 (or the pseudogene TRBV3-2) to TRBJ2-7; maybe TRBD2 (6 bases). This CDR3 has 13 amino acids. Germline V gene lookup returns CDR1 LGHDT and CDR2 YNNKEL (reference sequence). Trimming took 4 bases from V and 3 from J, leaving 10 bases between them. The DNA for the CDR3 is TGTGCCAGCAGCCGCGGGGCCAGCTACGAGCAGTACTTC. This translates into CASSRGASYEQYF.

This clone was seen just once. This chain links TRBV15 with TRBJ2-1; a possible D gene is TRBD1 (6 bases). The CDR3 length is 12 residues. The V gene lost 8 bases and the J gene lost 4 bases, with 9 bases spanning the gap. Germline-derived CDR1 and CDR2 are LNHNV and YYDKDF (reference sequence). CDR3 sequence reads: CATSQGYNEQFF. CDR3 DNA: TGTGCCACCTCTCAGGGGTACAATGAGCAGTTCTTC.

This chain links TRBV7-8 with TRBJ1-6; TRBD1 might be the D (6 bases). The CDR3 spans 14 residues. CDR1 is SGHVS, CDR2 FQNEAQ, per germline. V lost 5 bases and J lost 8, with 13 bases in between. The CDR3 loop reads CASSPGVMDSPLHF. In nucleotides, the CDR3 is TGTGCCAGCAGCCCAGGGGTAATGGATTCACCCCTCCACTTT.

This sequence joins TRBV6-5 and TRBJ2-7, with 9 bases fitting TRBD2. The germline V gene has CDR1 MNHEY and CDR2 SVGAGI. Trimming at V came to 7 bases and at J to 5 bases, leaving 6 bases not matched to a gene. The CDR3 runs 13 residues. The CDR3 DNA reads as TGTGCCAGCAAGCGGGGGGTGGGCAACGAGCAGTACTTC. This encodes CASKRGVGNEQYF.

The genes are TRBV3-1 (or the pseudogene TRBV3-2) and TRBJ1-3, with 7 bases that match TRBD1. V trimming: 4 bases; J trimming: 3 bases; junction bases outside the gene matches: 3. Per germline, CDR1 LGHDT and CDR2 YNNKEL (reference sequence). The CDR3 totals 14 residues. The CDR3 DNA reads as TGTGCCAGCAGCCTAGGACAGGATGGAAACACCATATATTTT. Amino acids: CASSLGQDGNTIYF.

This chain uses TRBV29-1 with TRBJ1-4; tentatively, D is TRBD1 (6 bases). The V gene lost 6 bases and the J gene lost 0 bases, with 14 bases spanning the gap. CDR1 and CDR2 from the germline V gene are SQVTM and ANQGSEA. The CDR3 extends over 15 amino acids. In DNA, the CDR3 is TGCAGCGTCGCCTTTACAGGGTCAACTAATGAAAAACTGTTTTTT. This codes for CSVAFTGSTNEKLFF.

The DNA of the CDR3 is TGCGCCAGCAGTGGGCAGGGAGGGGACAATGAGCAGTTCTTC. Translation: CASSGQGGDNEQFF. The V and J genes are TRBV5-1 and TRBJ2-1, with 7 bases matching TRBD2. Germline V gene lookup returns CDR1 SGHRS and CDR2 YFSETQ. After removal of 5 bases from V and 5 bases from J, the junction contained 7 bases not matched to a gene. CDR3 length equals 14 residues.

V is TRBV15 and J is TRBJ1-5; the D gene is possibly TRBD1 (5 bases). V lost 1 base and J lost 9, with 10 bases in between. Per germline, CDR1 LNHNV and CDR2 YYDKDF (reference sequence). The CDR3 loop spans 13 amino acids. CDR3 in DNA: TGTGCCACCAGCAGAGCGAAAAGGGGGCCCCAGCATTTT. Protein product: CATSRAKRGPQHF.

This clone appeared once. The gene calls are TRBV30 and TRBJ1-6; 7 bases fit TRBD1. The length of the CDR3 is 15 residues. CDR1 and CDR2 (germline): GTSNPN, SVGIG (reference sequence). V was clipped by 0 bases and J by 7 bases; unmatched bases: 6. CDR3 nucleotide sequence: TGTGCCTGGAGTGTTCTGACAGGGTTCAATTCACCCCTCCACTTT. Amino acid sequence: CAWSVLTGFNSPLHF.

The CDR3 DNA follows: TGTGCCAGCGGTCAGGGTTTTTCCCTCTACGAGCAGTACTTC. Protein sequence: CASGQGFSLYEQYF. The genes are TRBV27 and TRBJ2-7; D is possibly TRBD1 (5 bases). This CDR3 spans 14 amino acids. The germline gives CDR1 MNHEY, CDR2 SMNVEV (reference sequence). The V end lost 8 bases, the J end lost 3 bases, and 17 bases lay between the germline ends.

The CDR3, as DNA: TGTGCCAGCAGTTTACTCGGAACCGGGACTGTCACCTTC. Translated: CASSLLGTGTVTF. The V and J genes are TRBV12-3 or TRBV12-4 and TRBJ1-2, with a possible D match to TRBD1 (5 bases). V lost 2 bases and J 13 bases, leaving 17 bases between the germline ends. The CDR3 covers 13 residues.

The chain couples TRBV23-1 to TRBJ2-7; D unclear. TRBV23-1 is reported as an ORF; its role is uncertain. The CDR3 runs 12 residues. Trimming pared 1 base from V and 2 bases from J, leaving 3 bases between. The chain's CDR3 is CASSQYTYEQYF. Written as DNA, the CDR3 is TGCGCCAGCAGTCAATACACCTACGAGCAGTACTTC.

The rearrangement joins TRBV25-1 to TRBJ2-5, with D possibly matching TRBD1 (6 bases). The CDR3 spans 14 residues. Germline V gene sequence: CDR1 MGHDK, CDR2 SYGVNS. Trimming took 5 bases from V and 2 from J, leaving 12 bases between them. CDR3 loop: CASSKDRIQETQYF. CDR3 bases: TGTGCCAGCAGTAAAGACAGGATACAAGAGACCCAGTACTTC.

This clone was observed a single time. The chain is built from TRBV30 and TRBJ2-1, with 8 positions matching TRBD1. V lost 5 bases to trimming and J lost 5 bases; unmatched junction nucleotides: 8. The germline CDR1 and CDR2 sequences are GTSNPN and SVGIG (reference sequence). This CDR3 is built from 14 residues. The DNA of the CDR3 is TGTGCCTGGCGGGGACAGGCTACCAACAATGAGCAGTTCTTC. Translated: CAWRGQATNNEQFF.

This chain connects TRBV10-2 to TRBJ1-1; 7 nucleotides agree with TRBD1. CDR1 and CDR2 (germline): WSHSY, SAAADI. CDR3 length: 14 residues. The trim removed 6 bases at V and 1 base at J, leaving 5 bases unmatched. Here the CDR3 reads CASSEQGQNTEAFF. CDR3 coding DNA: TGCGCCAGCAGCGAACAGGGGCAGAACACTGAAGCTTTCTTT.

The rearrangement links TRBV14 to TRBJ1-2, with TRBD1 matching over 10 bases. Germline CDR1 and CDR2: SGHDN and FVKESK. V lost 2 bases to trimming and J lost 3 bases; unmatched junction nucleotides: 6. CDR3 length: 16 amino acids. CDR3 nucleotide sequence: TGTGCCAGCAGCCAATATGGGACAGGGGAAGACTATGGCTACACCTTC. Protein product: CASSQYGTGEDYGYTF. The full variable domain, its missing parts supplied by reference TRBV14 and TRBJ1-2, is EAGVTQFPSHSVIEKGQTVTLRCDPISGHDNLYWYRRVMGKEIKFLLHFVKESKQDESGMPNNRFLAERTGGTYSTLKVQPAELEDSGVYFCASSQYGTGEDYGYTFGSGTRLTVV.

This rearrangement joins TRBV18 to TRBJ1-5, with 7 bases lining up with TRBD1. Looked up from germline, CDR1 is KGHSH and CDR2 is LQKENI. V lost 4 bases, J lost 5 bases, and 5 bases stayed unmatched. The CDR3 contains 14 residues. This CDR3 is CASSLDRPHQPQHF. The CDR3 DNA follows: TGTGCCAGCTCACTGGACAGGCCCCATCAGCCCCAGCATTTT. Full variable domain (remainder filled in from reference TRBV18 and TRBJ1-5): NAGVMQNPRHLVRRRGQEARLRCSPMKGHSHVYWYRQLPEEGLKFMVYLQKENIIDESGMPKERFSAEFPKEGPSILRIQQVVRGDSAAYFCASSLDRPHQPQHFGDGTRLSIL.

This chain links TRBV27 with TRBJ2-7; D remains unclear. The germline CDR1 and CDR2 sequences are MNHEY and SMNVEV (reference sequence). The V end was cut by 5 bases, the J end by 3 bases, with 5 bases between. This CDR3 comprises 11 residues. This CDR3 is CASSLGYEQYF. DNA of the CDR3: TGTGCCAGCAGTCTAGGCTACGAGCAGTACTTC.

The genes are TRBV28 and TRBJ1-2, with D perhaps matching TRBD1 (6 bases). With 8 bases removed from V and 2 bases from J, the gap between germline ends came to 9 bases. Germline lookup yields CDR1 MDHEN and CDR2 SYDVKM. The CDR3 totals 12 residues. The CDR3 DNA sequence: TGTGCCAGCTCACAGGGAAACTATGGCTACACCTTC. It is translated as CASSQGNYGYTF.

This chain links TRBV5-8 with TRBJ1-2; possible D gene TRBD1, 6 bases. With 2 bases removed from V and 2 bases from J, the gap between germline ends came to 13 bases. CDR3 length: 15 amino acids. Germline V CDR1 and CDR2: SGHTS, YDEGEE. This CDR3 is CASSLRGAGNYGYTF. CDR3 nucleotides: TGTGCCAGCAGCTTACGGGGGGCAGGAAACTATGGCTACACCTTC.

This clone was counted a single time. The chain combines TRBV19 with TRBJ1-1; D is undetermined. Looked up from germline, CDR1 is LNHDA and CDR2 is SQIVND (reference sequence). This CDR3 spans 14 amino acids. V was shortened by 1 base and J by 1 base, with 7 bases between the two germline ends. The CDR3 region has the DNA TGTGCCAGTAGTATAGGGGGAGGGAACACTGAAGCTTTCTTT. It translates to CASSIGGGNTEAFF.

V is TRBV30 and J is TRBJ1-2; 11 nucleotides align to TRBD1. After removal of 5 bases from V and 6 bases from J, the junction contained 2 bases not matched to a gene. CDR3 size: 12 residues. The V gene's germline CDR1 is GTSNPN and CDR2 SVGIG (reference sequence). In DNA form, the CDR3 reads TGTGCCTGGGGACAGGGGGCTCATGGCTACACCTTC. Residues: CAWGQGAHGYTF.

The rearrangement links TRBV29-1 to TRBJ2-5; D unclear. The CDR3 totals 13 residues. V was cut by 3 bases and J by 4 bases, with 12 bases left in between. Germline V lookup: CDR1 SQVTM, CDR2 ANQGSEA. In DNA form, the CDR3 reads TGCAGCGTTGAGCTATTTACGGGAGAGACCCAGTACTTC. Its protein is CSVELFTGETQYF.